A selection of T cell receptor beta chains follows, all from one sample in a study of cytomegalovirus exposure and HLA in healthy donors. Sequenced by immunoSEQ multiplex PCR; TCRdb stores in-frame clones only, minus some. The table records around 64,000 clones, roughly 74% of them present only once. Sequenced sample: PBMCs. The source of these receptors is a woman in her twenties or thirties in good health and CMV-seropositive. The CDR3 runs from the conserved cysteine through the conserved F or W. A D gene is named only where the DNA matches it firmly. Rows give clone size only sometimes, using once, few, many, or a class for an expanded clone.

d_gene	abundance	v_gene	j_gene	len	CDR3nt	CDR3aa
TRBD2	-	TRBV30	TRBJ2-3	19	TGTGCCTGGAGTGTAAAGGTGGAACCTAGCGGGGGCAGCACAGATACGCAGTATTTT	CAWSVKVEPSGGSTDTQYF
-	-	TRBV30	TRBJ1-5	13	TGTGCCTGGAGCGGAGGAATCAATCAGCCCCAGCATTTT	CAWSGGINQPQHF
-	-	TRBV6-4	TRBJ2-1	13	TGTGCCAGCAGTGACCCGGCAGGCAATGAGCAGTTCTTC	CASSDPAGNEQFF
TRBD2	once	TRBV18	TRBJ2-3	15	TGTGCCAGCTCTCTTTCTACTAGCGGCACAGATACGCAGTATTTT	CASSLSTSGTDTQYF
TRBD1	-	TRBV28	TRBJ1-5	15	TGTGCCAGCAGTTCAGGGGGGCAGGGTAAGGGGCCCCAGCATTTT	CASSSGGQGKGPQHF
TRBD1	once	TRBV6-5	TRBJ2-4	14	TGTGCCAGCAGCGAAGGACAGGGTAAAAACATTCAGTACTTC	CASSEGQGKNIQYF
-	-	TRBV27	TRBJ2-1	15	TGTGCCAGCAGTTTTTCAGGTACTGGGTTCGATGAGCAGTTCTTC	CASSFSGTGFDEQFF
TRBD2	-	TRBV2	TRBJ2-1	14	TGTGCCAGCAAGGCGGCGGGAGGATACAATGAGCAGTTCTTC	CASKAAGGYNEQFF
TRBD2	-	TRBV28	TRBJ2-1	14	TGTGCCAGCAGTTTATTTACTAGCGGGAGAGAGCAGTTCTTC	CASSLFTSGREQFF
TRBD2	few	TRBV9	TRBJ2-3	17	TGTGCCAGCAGCCCCACTAGCGGGACGTTCCAAACAGATACGCAGTATTTT	CASSPTSGTFQTDTQYF
TRBD1	few	TRBV2	TRBJ1-2	13	TGTGCCAGGTCCGGGACAGGGTTGGACGGCTACACCTTC	CARSGTGLDGYTF
-	-	TRBV5-4	TRBJ2-7	17	TGTGCCAGCAGCTCGGGTCCCAGTCTACTGCTGGGTAGCGAGCAGTACTTC	CASSSGPSLLLGSEQYF
TRBD1	-	TRBV7-9	TRBJ1-1	14	TGTGCCAGCAGCGCCACAGGGGGGAACACTGAAGCTTTCTTT	CASSATGGNTEAFF
TRBD1	-	TRBV6-5	TRBJ1-2	15	TGTGCCAGCAGTTCTCCCGGACAGGGCAACTATGGCTACACCTTC	CASSSPGQGNYGYTF
TRBD1	-	TRBV13	TRBJ2-7	15	TGTGCCAGCAGCTCGTACAGGGGGCTGGCCCACGAGCAGTACTTC	CASSSYRGLAHEQYF
-	-	TRBV6-1	TRBJ2-7	14	TGTGCCAGCAGTGAAGGGGACTTAACCTACGAGCAGTACTTC	CASSEGDLTYEQYF
-	once	TRBV6-5	TRBJ1-1	13	TGTGCCAGCGGCCGAGGGGGGAACACTGAAGCTTTCTTT	CASGRGGNTEAFF
TRBD1	-	TRBV6-5	TRBJ1-2	16	TGTGCCAGCAGTTCTACAGGTCACAGGGGGCGTGGTGGCTACACCTTC	CASSSTGHRGRGGYTF